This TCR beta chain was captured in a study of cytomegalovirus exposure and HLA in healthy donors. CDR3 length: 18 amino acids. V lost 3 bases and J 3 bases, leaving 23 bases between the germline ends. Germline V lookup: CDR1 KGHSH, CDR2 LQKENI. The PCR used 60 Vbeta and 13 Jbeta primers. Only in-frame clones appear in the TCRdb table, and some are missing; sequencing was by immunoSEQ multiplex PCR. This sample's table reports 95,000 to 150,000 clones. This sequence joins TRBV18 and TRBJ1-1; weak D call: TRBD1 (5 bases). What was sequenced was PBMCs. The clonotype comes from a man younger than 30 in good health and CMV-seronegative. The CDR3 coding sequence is TGTGCCAGCTCACCGTTGGGCCAGGGAGGGGTTATCGACACTGAAGCTTTCTTT. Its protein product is CASSPLGQGGVIDTEAFF. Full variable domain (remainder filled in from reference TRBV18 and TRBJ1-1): NAGVMQNPRHLVRRRGQEARLRCSPMKGHSHVYWYRQLPEEGLKFMVYLQKENIIDESGMPKERFSAEFPKEGPSILRIQQVVRGDSAAYFCASSPLGQGGVIDTEAFFGQGTRLTVV.